These 14 T cell receptor beta chains originate from one sample sequenced in a study of identical twins. MiXCR, applied by TCRdb to the 5' RACE reads, yields one record per CDR3 protein. The sample lists roughly 250,000 distinct CDR3 sequences; approximately 6.8% were seen once. Another study also made use of these data, one on yellow fever vaccine responses in identical twins.

Source material: CD8+ T cells sorted from blood. The receptor set was obtained from a woman aged 18-35 years in good health.

V is TRBV7-3 and J is TRBJ2-2; D gene unclear. V lost 2 bases, J lost 6 bases, and 13 bases lay in between. CDR1 is SGHTA, CDR2 FQGTGA, per germline. CDR3 length equals 15 residues. The CDR3 bases are TGTGCCAGCAGCTTATCTACTCTTTTAGCCGGGGAGCTGTTTTTT. Its protein is CASSLSTLLAGELFF.

The rearrangement links TRBV24-1 to TRBJ2-3; the D gene is possibly TRBD1 (6 bases). The CDR3 is 12 amino acids. V was cut by 9 bases and J by 5 bases, with 11 bases left in between. Germline V lookup: CDR1 KGHDR, CDR2 SFDVKD. DNA of the CDR3: TGTGCCACCGATGGGGGACAAGATACGCAGTATTTT. This codes for CATDGGQDTQYF.

V usage is TRBV2 and J usage is TRBJ2-5; 8 positions agree with TRBD1. CDR1 is SNHLY, CDR2 FYNNEI, per germline. The trim removed 8 bases at V and 5 bases at J, leaving 4 bases unmatched. The CDR3 runs to 12 residues. CDR3 region: CASQGAGETQYF. The CDR3 DNA sequence: TGTGCCAGCCAGGGGGCTGGGGAGACCCAGTACTTC. Using reference TRBV2 and TRBJ2-5 for the parts outside the CDR3, the full variable domain is EPEVTQTPSHQVTQMGQEVILRCVPISNHLYFYWYRQILGQKVEFLVSFYNNEISEKSEIFDDQFSVERPDGSNFTLKIRSTKLEDSAMYFCASQGAGETQYFGPGTRLLVL.

This clonotype has just a few counts. The rearrangement uses TRBV10-3 and TRBJ2-1; D gene unclear. This CDR3 region has 12 residues. Trimming removed 2 bases at V and 5 bases at J, with 4 bases between. Germline V gives CDR1 ENHRY, CDR2 SYGVKD. CDR3 in amino acids: CAISENHNEQFF. In nucleotides, the CDR3 is TGTGCCATCAGTGAGAATCACAATGAGCAGTTCTTC.

The chain is built from TRBV28 and TRBJ2-7, with a tentative D call TRBD2 (6 bases). This CDR3 is 17 amino acids long. CDR1 MDHEN and CDR2 SYDVKM come from the germline V gene. Trimming shortened V by 5 bases and J by 3 bases, and 23 bases separated the two germline ends. DNA of the CDR3: TGTGCCAGCAGTCCTCCCCGACTAGGTACGAAAAGCTACGAGCAGTACTTC. This translates into CASSPPRLGTKSYEQYF.

This clonotype was seen a handful of times. The chain employs TRBV11-3 and TRBJ2-2; D is unclear. Germline loops: CDR1 SGHNT, CDR2 YENEEA. V lost 7 bases and J lost 7, with 19 bases in between. CDR3 size: 15 residues. CDR3 in amino acids: CASTPTVNSFGELFF. In DNA form, the CDR3 reads TGTGCCAGCACCCCGACCGTAAATTCTTTCGGGGAGCTGTTTTTT.

This clonotype was recorded many times. The J gene is TRBJ1-4, the V gene TRBV5-5, with D hard to call. V lost 2 bases, J lost 6 bases, and 11 bases lay in between. Germline V gene sequence: CDR1 SGHKS, CDR2 YYEKEE (reference sequence). The CDR3 covers 14 residues. The CDR3 loop is CASSFRWRDEKLFF. CDR3 in DNA: TGTGCCAGCAGCTTTAGGTGGAGGGATGAAAAACTGTTTTTT.

This clonotype has only a few counts. The V and J genes are TRBV28 and TRBJ2-7, with 10 bases identical to TRBD2. The junction had 5 bases not matched to a gene; V was cut back by 3 bases and J by 6 bases. Germline CDR1 reads MDHEN; CDR2 reads SYDVKM. This CDR3 region has 14 residues. The CDR3 spells CASSFRLAGVEQYF. The CDR3 DNA sequence: TGTGCCAGCAGTTTTCGGCTAGCGGGAGTCGAGCAGTACTTC.

This clonotype showed up many times. The CDR3 nucleotides are TGTGCCAGCAGCCACGCCGGGACAGACTACGAGCAGTACTTC. Residues: CASSHAGTDYEQYF. The chain links TRBV3-1 to TRBJ2-7; 7 bases line up with TRBD1. J was trimmed by 3 bases and V by 3 bases; bases with no gene match: 5. Germline CDR1 is LGHDT and CDR2 is YNNKEL (reference sequence). CDR3 length equals 14 residues.

The chain employs TRBV9 and TRBJ2-2; D gene uncertain. V dropped 4 bases and J dropped 1 base, with 11 bases sitting between them. Germline CDR1 SGDLS, CDR2 YYNGEE. The CDR3 has 15 amino acids. The CDR3 loop is CASSRSRGNTGELFF. DNA for the CDR3: TGTGCCAGCAGCAGGAGCCGAGGGAACACCGGGGAGCTGTTTTTT.

In this sample, this clonotype turned up many times. V and J are TRBV28 and TRBJ2-1; D may be TRBD2 (5 bases). Germline V gives CDR1 MDHEN, CDR2 SYDVKM. Trimming pared 3 bases from V and 3 bases from J, leaving 12 bases between. The CDR3 consists of 15 residues. CDR3 DNA: TGTGCCAGCAGTTTGGAGGACCGAAACTACAATGAGCAGTTCTTC. Translating gives CASSLEDRNYNEQFF.

The sample holds many counts of this clonotype. The chain links TRBV28 to TRBJ1-1; D not resolved. The germline V gene encodes CDR1 MDHEN and CDR2 SYDVKM. This CDR3 has 13 residues. With 6 bases removed from V and 5 bases from J, the gap between germline ends came to 13 bases. CDR3 in DNA: TGTGCCAGCAGCTCCCTCGTATGGACTGAAGCTTTCTTT. Its protein is CASSSLVWTEAFF.

The V gene is TRBV27, the J gene TRBJ2-1, with D maybe TRBD1 (6 bases). The CDR3 has 13 residues. Trimming left V 4 bases short and J 5 bases short, with 9 bases between. Germline CDR1 and CDR2: MNHEY and SMNVEV (reference sequence). The CDR3 DNA reads TGTGCCAGCAGTTCATACAGGGACAATGAGCAGTTCTTC. This sequence encodes CASSSYRDNEQFF.

This clonotype has a count of ten or more. V is TRBV5-1 and J is TRBJ2-7; D is perhaps TRBD2 (6 bases). The CDR3 is 13 residues long. Germline V gives CDR1 SGHRS, CDR2 YFSETQ. Trimming took 6 bases from V and 3 from J, leaving 13 bases between them. CDR3 loop: CASTDGLLYEQYF. The CDR3, as DNA: TGCGCCAGCACCGACGGACTACTCTACGAGCAGTACTTC. The full variable domain, in which reference TRBV5-1 and TRBJ2-7 provide the parts outside the CDR3, is KAGVTQTPRYLIKTRGQQVTLSCSPISGHRSVSWYQQTPGQGLQFLFEYFSETQRNKGNFPGRFSGRQFSNSRSEMNVSTLELGDSALYLCASTDGLLYEQYFGPGTRLTVT.